The T cell receptor beta chain under discussion was sequenced for a study of cytomegalovirus exposure and HLA in healthy donors. Study in general: The approximately 110 validation repertoires used a platform that matched the one used for the 500 to 700 first-cohort repertoires, as a later analysis reported.

Germline-derived CDR1 and CDR2 are SGHRS and YFSETQ. The V end lost 0 bases, the J end lost 0 bases, and 10 bases lay between the germline ends. CDR3 length: 16 amino acids. The protocol was immunoSEQ multiplex PCR, while the TCRdb copy is restricted to in-frame clones and leaves out a portion. Of about 190,000 clones in the sample, roughly 83% are singletons; the top ten hold over 1.1%. Study-level findings and limits: In vitro checks showed that three CMV-associated chains really do target CMV antigens. The classifier reportedly diagnosed cytomegalovirus status with high specificity and sensitivity.

For this clone: The antigen remains undetermined.

The genes are TRBV5-1 and TRBJ2-1; D remains unclear. The clonotype was recovered from a woman aged 18 to 35 in good health and CMV-seronegative. Material: PBMCs. In DNA, the CDR3 is TGCGCCAGCAGCTTGGGAGGCCGGAGCTCCTACAATGAGCAGTTCTTC. Protein: CASSLGGRSSYNEQFF.